The entry below describes one TCR beta chain. The specificity of this receptor is unknown. The sample holds no much larger clone one base away, and base qualities are not on file. This sample stems from a study of blood T cell repertoires in COVID-19 (dated by TCRdb to between 2020 and 2021). Concerning the study at large: Collaborator samples came from the United States, Italy and Spain and covered acute and convalescent phases of COVID-19. Where available, HLA class I and class II types were taken from metadata supplied by the sample provider and were not determined by assay-based typing. The prospective study material was composed of cDNA or gDNA derived from T cells, B-cell-depleted T cells, or PBMCs. A freely available public database, intended as a resource for researchers studying the immune response to SARS-CoV-2, is where the repertoires were released. Sample metadata almost always included a de-identified subject ID, COVID-19 status, age in years and sex. Samples came from the ongoing ImmuneRACE study (first 160 participants) plus 1,254 subjects from 6 global collaborators. Subjects who had been exposed to COVID-19, were actively infected with it, or had recovered from it provided the deeply sampled blood TCRbeta repertoires that made up the dataset. Points the paper makes about the study in general: Clinical and demographic metadata were provided uncurated, with the amount varying by source and participant.

TCRbeta CDR3 regions were amplified from genomic DNA by means of the immunoSEQ Assay, a bias-controlled multiplex PCR. On the authors' methods: The number of nucleated cells in each sample was estimated by amplification of reference gene primers within the assay. To quantify the absolute abundance of each unique TCRbeta CDR3 rearrangement, sequence reads were collapsed and filtered. For each sample, productive Simpson clonality was calculated by taking the square root of Simpson's diversity index across productive rearrangements. In TCRdb, the immuneACCESS table is reduced to in-frame sequences with V and J assigned. These tables do not hold every clone; where another copy was compared, an unresolved V gene accounts for under half, and the others remain unexplained. V and J calls and clone size follow that table, whereas D and trimming were derived from the DNA. The table for this sample lists about 76,000 clones; approximately 85% of them were counted only once. 9.5% to 13% of the sample lies in the top ten.

The CDR3 starts with the cysteine, ends with the phenylalanine, and has 14 residues. Only the CDR3 DNA is retained, 42 bases long and in frame from the first base. Trimming accounts for 5 bases at V and 4 bases at J, while the number of junction bases matched to no gene is 6. From the germline V gene (reference sequence), CDR1 is LNHDA and CDR2 is SQIVND. In Seattle, one collaborating source enrolled patients while the infection was active and tracked those patients longitudinally over the course of disease. Each collaborating institution followed its own protocols to collect whole blood in K2EDTA tubes. For TCRbeta analysis, collaborator samples were shipped as frozen whole blood, as isolated PBMCs, or as DNA extracted from either sample type.

Sequencing input: peripheral blood. This receptor was identified in a man in his 60s with COVID-19, enrolled during active disease. Recombination joined TRBV19 with TRBJ1-2; TRBD1 agrees with 8 junctional bases. The nucleotide sequence is TGTGCCAGTAGTGAAACAGGGGGGCTCTATGGCTACACCTTC. It encodes CASSETGGLYGYTF.